This paragraph reports one TCR beta chain. Its antigen remains unknown. This sample is drawn from a study of OX40 agonist ivuxolimab in advanced cancers. The overall study: Patients received the agonistic anti-OX40 (CD134) antibody ivuxolimab. Partial responses occurred in three patients (one hepatocellular carcinoma, two cutaneous melanoma).

The assay was immunoSEQ multiplex PCR, and TCRdb's table has in-frame clones only and misses some. The table has approximately 20,000 clones, approximately 80% seen once. Study outcomes and limitations: By week 6 at 0.1 to 3.0 mg/kg, blood CD4+ and CD8+ T cells had expanded clonally.

The source material was CD4+ or CD8+ T cells sorted from blood, sampled in a trial of the OX40 agonist ivuxolimab. This receptor was taken from an adult with an advanced solid tumor such as melanoma, head and neck, liver or kidney cancer.

CDR3 bases: TGTGCCAGCAGTTTAGAAGGGAACGAGCAGTACTTC. It translates to CASSLEGNEQYF. This chain uses TRBV28 with TRBJ2-5; D call uncertain. The DNA end lines up better with TRBJ2-7; the J call may be wrong. The CDR3 contains 12 residues. Germline CDR1 is MDHEN and CDR2 is SYDVKM.